This TCR beta chain is from a study of glioma-infiltrating T cells after dendritic cell vaccination (dated by TCRdb to the mid-2010s). Notes on the research overall: The cohort comprised 15 glioblastoma patients from Phase I and II dendritic cell vaccination trials, 9 newly diagnosed and 6 with recurrent disease. Patients received autologous tumor lysate-pulsed dendritic cell vaccination between the early 2000s and the early 2010s. The vaccine was prepared from monocyte-derived dendritic cells that were cultured for 6 to 7 days with IL-4 and GM-CSF and then pulsed overnight with autologous tumor lysate. Three intradermal dendritic cell vaccine injections were administered to patients at biweekly intervals in the arm below the axilla. In glioblastoma patients vaccinated with dendritic cells, deep sequencing of TCR beta CDR3 regions served to measure the amount of tumor-infiltrating lymphocytes and to compare repertoires between tumor and blood. Survival after dendritic cell vaccination was correlated with TCR sequencing metrics such as TIL content and the overlap between tumor and blood repertoires.

Summary of the overall study and its limitations: The cohort was small and heterogeneous, with few patients having full blood and tumor sets and even fewer initial-recurrent tumor pairs. The three-group TCR overlap response model was characterized as speculative, and prospective validation of the model was stated to be required. No direct relationship between TCR clonality and survival was found, suggesting that a diverse polyclonal response may matter. After dendritic cell vaccination, a higher estimated pretreatment TIL content predicted longer time to progression and overall survival.

On this clone: The specificity of this receptor is unknown. No base quality values were provided; no much bigger clone lies one nucleotide off.

The immunoSEQ assay amplified TCRB CDR3 regions from roughly 2 micrograms of genomic DNA, or from all available DNA when less than that amount was available. For multiplex PCR, 60 forward primers for TCR V beta segments and 13 reverse primers for J beta segments were used. Synthetic control templates were spiked into each sample at limiting dilution to estimate reads per starting template. The Illumina HiSeq System generated sequencing reads of 87 bp. From the authors' description of their analysis: PCR and sequencing errors were removed by merging closely related sequences with a nearest neighbor algorithm. TCR overlap was measured as the percentage of unique tumor TCR beta sequences also present in the same patient's peripheral blood. TCRdb re-hosts the immuneACCESS table, in-frame sequences only. Its copies lack some clones; in the studies checked, an unresolved V gene accounts for under half of them, and the cause for the rest is not known. V and J calls and clone size are those listed in that table; D and trimming were worked out from the DNA. This sample has around 60,000 clones in its table, and approximately 86% of those were observed once. The top ten constitute more than 9% of the sample.

The CDR3 starts with the cysteine, ends with the phenylalanine, and has 16 residues. The kept DNA is CDR3 alone, 48 bases in frame from the first base. Relative to germline, V is 0 bases shorter and J is 4 bases shorter, with 13 bases between their ends. Looking up the germline V gene yields CDR1 SGHTS and CDR2 YDEGEE. What this sample's time point label stands for: after dendritic cell vaccination, including at tumor progression/relapse. Patients were selected for having adequate residual fresh-frozen tumor tissue and more than two years of available survival data. None of the glioblastoma patients carried an isocitrate dehydrogenase mutation, although molecular status otherwise varied. PBMC collection took place before vaccination, two weeks after the third vaccination, and at tumor progression if progression occurred. Genomic DNA was extracted with the Qiagen DNeasy Blood extraction Kit.

The origin of this receptor is a human donor with glioblastoma. The sequence links TRBV5-8 to TRBJ2-2; the D segment could be TRBD2, given 6 matching bases. This specimen was blood, taken after dendritic cell vaccination. The CDR3 protein is CASSLDSGVRTGELFF. The sequenced DNA: TGTGCCAGCAGCTTGGATTCGGGAGTGCGCACCGGGGAGCTGTTTTTT.